The 12 T cell receptor beta chains below all came from one sample that was sequenced in a study of blood T cell repertoires in COVID-19. Produced via immunoSEQ multiplex PCR; TCRdb's table is partial and in-frame only. The repertoire includes 200,000 or so clones, roughly 80% of them detected once, and around 4.6% sits in the top ten. The sequenced material came from PBMCs or T cells enriched from blood (not recorded which). Every receptor here comes from a woman between 50 and 59 years old who had been exposed to COVID-19.

The rearrangement joins TRBV19 to TRBJ2-1, with a tentative D call TRBD2 (5 bases). Germline CDR1 and CDR2: LNHDA and SQIVND (reference sequence). This CDR3 is built from 17 residues. V lost 4 bases and J 9 bases, leaving 25 bases between the germline ends. The CDR3 DNA is TGTGCCAGTAGTACCTCCTTGAAGGGCGGAAAACGGGGTGAGCAGTTCTTC. It is translated as CASSTSLKGGKRGEQFF.

The V call is TRBV6-4, the J call TRBJ2-1; 11 positions match TRBD2. CDR3 length: 13 amino acids. Germline V gene sequence: CDR1 MRHNA, CDR2 SNTAGT. The V segment lost 5 bases and the J segment 9 bases; nucleotides outside the gene matches: 3. In nucleotides, the CDR3 is TGTGCCAGCAGTTCAGGGACTAGCGGTGAGCAGTTCTTC. Protein sequence: CASSSGTSGEQFF.

The table lists this clone with a few counts. This sequence joins TRBV5-1 and TRBJ2-5; TRBD2 matches at 7 bases. CDR3 length: 16 amino acids. Germline V gene data show CDR1 as SGHRS and CDR2 as YFSETQ. Losses at the gene ends were 4 bases for V and 5 bases for J; bases not matched to a gene: 14. The CDR3 region has the DNA TGCGCCAGCAGCCTACGGGGGACTACCGTCCGGGAGACCCAGTACTTC. Protein sequence: CASSLRGTTVRETQYF.

This clone was observed a single time. The chain uses TRBV28 and TRBJ2-5; TRBD1 agrees at 8 bases. Germline assignment: CDR1 MDHEN and CDR2 SYDVKM. The CDR3 has 15 amino acids. J was trimmed by 5 bases and V by 5 bases; bases with no gene match: 10. The CDR3 DNA follows: TGTGCCAGCAGTCCCCCGGACAGGGCGCCGGAGACCCAGTACTTC. This translates into CASSPPDRAPETQYF.

The chain carries TRBV3-1 (or the pseudogene TRBV3-2) and TRBJ1-1; 8 positions match TRBD1. CDR3 length: 14 amino acids. V was pared by 4 bases and J by 5 bases, with 6 bases of the junction left unmatched. Germline CDR1 is LGHDT and CDR2 is YNNKEL (reference sequence). CDR3 DNA sequence: TGTGCCAGCAGCCCGCTCAGGGGGCTGACTGAAGCTTTCTTT. It yields the protein CASSPLRGLTEAFF.

A word on this clone: Other DNA sequences from this sample encode an identical CDR3 as well. CDR3 protein: CASGLAGGTEAFF. CDR3 nucleotides: TGTGCTAGTGGGTTAGCAGGGGGTACTGAAGCTTTCTTT. This rearrangement joins TRBV12-5 to TRBJ1-1; 7 nucleotides match TRBD1. V shed 6 bases, J shed 5 bases, and the junction held 6 bases outside the gene matches. This CDR3 has 13 amino acids. Germline lookup yields CDR1 LGHNT and CDR2 FRNRAP.

The chain uses TRBV14 and TRBJ2-2, with 13 positions matching TRBD2. J was trimmed by 0 bases and V by 4 bases; bases with no gene match: 11. The CDR3 spans 20 residues. CDR1 SGHDN and CDR2 FVKESK come from the germline V gene. The CDR3 loop is CASSRILETSGGSNTGELFF. The CDR3 DNA reads TGTGCCAGCAGCCGAATACTTGAGACTAGCGGGGGGTCGAACACCGGGGAGCTGTTTTTT.

This chain uses TRBV7-8 with TRBJ1-4; 7 nucleotides agree with TRBD1. CDR1 and CDR2 (germline): SGHVS, FQNEAQ. J lost 6 bases, V lost 3 bases, and 10 bases had no gene match. The CDR3 has 16 amino acids. This CDR3 reads CASSFAGRQGHEKLFF. The CDR3 DNA reads as TGTGCCAGCAGCTTTGCGGGAAGACAGGGTCATGAAAAACTGTTTTTT.

The gene calls are TRBV6-1 and TRBJ1-2, with 9 positions matching TRBD1. Germline CDR1 and CDR2: MNHNS and SASEGT. The CDR3 totals 17 residues. The J segment lost 2 bases and the V segment lost 2 bases, leaving 9 bases of the junction unmatched. CDR3 in amino acids: CASSELYGQGMNYGYTF. The CDR3 DNA sequence: TGTGCCAGCAGTGAACTCTACGGACAGGGGATGAACTATGGCTACACCTTC.

The chain links TRBV18 to TRBJ1-1; D uncertain. Germline-derived CDR1 and CDR2 are KGHSH and LQKENI. The V end was cut by 5 bases, the J end by 6 bases, with 19 bases between. CDR3 length equals 15 residues. The CDR3 loop reads CASSGEGGQVAEAFF. In DNA form, the CDR3 reads TGTGCCAGCTCAGGCGAGGGAGGGCAGGTAGCTGAAGCTTTCTTT.

The CDR3 here is CASSIEGPDRNRYGYTF. The DNA of the CDR3 is TGTGCCAGTAGTATAGAAGGGCCCGACAGGAATCGCTATGGCTACACCTTC. The chain uses TRBV19 and TRBJ1-2; D might be TRBD1 (6 bases). The CDR3 consists of 17 residues. CDR1 and CDR2 (germline): LNHDA, SQIVND (reference sequence). V was pared by 0 bases and J by 4 bases, with 18 bases between.

The chain recombines TRBV9 with TRBJ2-2; 9 bases match TRBD1. Germline V gene lookup returns CDR1 SGDLS and CDR2 YYNGEE. CDR3 size: 15 residues. V lost 1 base to trimming and J lost 4 bases; unmatched junction nucleotides: 2. In DNA form, the CDR3 reads TGTGCCAGCAGCGTAAGGGGACAGGGCACCGGGGAGCTGTTTTTT. Translation: CASSVRGQGTGELFF.